Below are 16 T cell receptor beta chains sequenced from a single sample in a study of OX40 agonist ivuxolimab in advanced cancers. Repertoires were generated with immunoSEQ multiplex PCR, while TCRdb's copy carries only in-frame clones and drops some. The data show 77,000 or so clones, with roughly 89% seen just once and about 10% held by the top ten. The sample was CD4+ or CD8+ T cells sorted from blood, taken in a trial of the OX40 agonist ivuxolimab. These receptors were obtained from an adult with an advanced solid tumor such as melanoma, head and neck, liver or kidney cancer.

V is TRBV6-6 and J is TRBJ1-4, with 9 bases aligning to TRBD1. This CDR3 region has 13 residues. The trim removed 5 bases at V and 7 bases at J, leaving 2 bases unmatched. Germline lookup yields CDR1 MNHNY and CDR2 SVGAGI (reference sequence). The CDR3 DNA reads TGTGCCAGCAGTCCGACAGGGGGTGAAAAACTGTTTTTT. Encoded protein: CASSPTGGEKLFF.

V is TRBV5-1 and J is TRBJ1-2; the D gene is possibly TRBD1 (5 bases). Trimming took off 0 bases at V and 7 bases at J, with 10 bases between the two ends. CDR1 and CDR2 (germline): SGHRS, YFSETQ. This CDR3 region has 13 residues. CDR3 protein: CASSLVQEGGYTF. The CDR3 DNA reads TGCGCCAGCAGCTTGGTACAGGAGGGTGGCTACACCTTC.

The chain recombines TRBV5-1 with TRBJ1-2; D ambiguous. The germline gives CDR1 SGHRS, CDR2 YFSETQ. This CDR3 is built from 14 residues. V was cut by 5 bases and J by 4 bases, with 15 bases left in between. The CDR3 spells CASRIELGSYGYTF. The CDR3 DNA reads as TGCGCCAGCAGAATAGAGTTGGGTAGCTATGGCTACACCTTC.

The CDR3 nucleotides read TGTGCCAGCAGCTCCCCTTTGGGAAGGCTGAACGAGCAGTACTTC. It translates to CASSSPLGRLNEQYF. The chain recombines TRBV7-6 with TRBJ2-7; D remains unclear. V shed 4 bases and J shed 5 bases, with 18 bases lying between them. Looked up from germline, CDR1 is SGHVS and CDR2 is FNYEAQ. CDR3 length: 15 amino acids.

This chain uses TRBV27 with TRBJ1-4; possible D gene TRBD1, 5 bases. The germline V gene has CDR1 MNHEY and CDR2 SMNVEV (reference sequence). This CDR3 is built from 14 residues. The germline V and J ends were trimmed by 9 bases and 5 bases, with 16 bases remaining between them. The chain's CDR3 is CASSEGRPNEKLFF. The DNA of the CDR3 is TGTGCCAGTTCGGAGGGGCGGCCGAATGAAAAACTGTTTTTT.

A few counts support this clone. The chain has TRBV6-6 and TRBJ2-7, with 8 bases fitting TRBD2. The CDR3 is made up of 15 amino acids. Trimming removed 6 bases from V and 0 bases from J; junction bases left unmatched: 7. The germline V gene encodes CDR1 MNHNY and CDR2 SVGAGI (reference sequence). CDR3 in DNA: TGTGCCAGCAGGCTTAGCGGGATTAGCTCCTACGAGCAGTACTTC. As protein: CASRLSGISSYEQYF.

This sequence joins TRBV5-1 and TRBJ1-4; D remains unclear. The ends were cut back, 5 bases at V and 8 bases at J, with 16 bases in the middle. From germline, CDR1 is SGHRS and CDR2 YFSETQ. The CDR3 runs 14 residues. The CDR3: CASSAGGLGEKLFF. CDR3 DNA: TGCGCCAGCAGTGCGGGCGGGCTGGGGGAAAAACTGTTTTTT.

The gene calls are TRBV7-8 and TRBJ2-5; 9 bases are a match to TRBD2. The ends lost 0 bases at V and 5 bases at J; junction bases unmatched: 10. The CDR3 runs 17 residues. Germline lookup yields CDR1 SGHVS and CDR2 FQNEAQ. The CDR3 nucleotides read TGTGCCAGCAGCTTAGCGATGGAGCGGGGGGAGGGGGAGACCCAGTACTTC. Residues: CASSLAMERGEGETQYF.

This sequence joins TRBV6-6 and TRBJ2-7; D unclear. The CDR3 spans 12 residues. V gave up 6 bases and J gave up 6 bases, with 12 bases separating them. Germline-derived CDR1 and CDR2 are MNHNY and SVGAGI (reference sequence). CDR3 bases: TGTGCCAGCAGCACGGAACGCGGCGAGCAGTACTTC. It codes for CASSTERGEQYF.

The rearrangement links TRBV7-2 to TRBJ1-2; weak D call: TRBD1 (6 bases). Germline CDR1 SGHTA, CDR2 FQGNSA. Deletions cut 1 base from V and 7 bases from J, with 16 bases between. This CDR3 has 15 residues. For the CDR3, the DNA is TGTGCCAGCAGCTTAGATACAGGGACAAGAGGTGGCTACACCTTC. This sequence encodes CASSLDTGTRGGYTF.

CDR3 protein: CASSLGSVLGGYTF. The DNA for the CDR3 is TGTGCCAGCAGCTTAGGATCGGTCTTGGGGGGCTACACCTTC. The rearrangement links TRBV7-9 to TRBJ1-2, with D unresolved. Trimming removed 1 base from V and 8 bases from J, with 14 bases in between. Germline V CDR1 and CDR2: SEHNR, FQNEAQ (reference sequence). The CDR3 contains 14 residues.

The chain is built from TRBV7-9 and TRBJ2-1; 9 bases match TRBD2. J was trimmed by 5 bases and V by 10 bases; bases with no gene match: 9. CDR1 is SEHNR and CDR2 is FQNEAQ in the germline V gene (reference sequence). The CDR3 runs to 14 residues. CDR3 in DNA: TGTGCCATAATAGGACTAGCGAAGAACAATGAGCAGTTCTTC. It codes for CAIIGLAKNNEQFF. Full variable domain (outside the CDR3, taken from reference TRBV7-9 and TRBJ2-1): DTGVSQNPRHKITKRGQNVTFRCDPISEHNRLYWYRQTLGQGPEFLTYFQNEAQLEKSRLLSDRFSAERPKGSFSTLEIQRTEQGDSAMYLCAIIGLAKNNEQFFGPGTRLTVL.

J is TRBJ2-6 and V is TRBV6-1; perhaps TRBD2 as D (5 bases). The V gene lost 3 bases and the J gene lost 2 bases, with 20 bases spanning the gap. CDR3 length: 19 residues. CDR1 is MNHNS, CDR2 SASEGT, per germline. The CDR3 DNA follows: TGTGCCAGCAGTGAGGAGAGGGTAATACACATCACTGGGGCCAACGTCCTGACTTTC. Its translation: CASSEERVIHITGANVLTF.

The rearrangement uses TRBV7-2 and TRBJ2-5; TRBD2 might be the D (5 bases). The CDR3 has 11 residues. V was shortened by 4 bases and J by 6 bases, with 6 bases between the two germline ends. The germline gives CDR1 SGHTA, CDR2 FQGNSA. The CDR3 loop reads CASSSSKTQYF. The CDR3, as DNA: TGTGCCAGCAGCTCTAGCAAGACCCAGTACTTC.

The chain couples TRBV18 to TRBJ2-3; unclear D gene. This CDR3 has 13 residues. CDR1 and CDR2 (germline): KGHSH, LQKENI. Trimming removed 2 bases from V and 4 bases from J, with 7 bases in between. In DNA form, the CDR3 reads TGTGCCAGCTCACCAGGCAGCTCAGATACGCAGTATTTT. Translating it yields CASSPGSSDTQYF.

CDR3 protein: CASSQAAYSGNTIYF. The CDR3, as DNA: TGTGCCAGCAGCCAAGCGGCGTACTCTGGAAACACCATATATTTT. The chain has TRBV14 and TRBJ1-3; D uncertain. Germline-derived CDR1 and CDR2 are SGHDN and FVKESK. The CDR3 is made up of 15 amino acids. Trimming pared 1 base from V and 0 bases from J, leaving 7 bases between.